These T cell receptor beta chains were read from a single sample in a study of vaccination effects on CD4 cells after COVID-19. For these receptors, no antigen is known. Assay: immunoSEQ multiplex PCR; the TCRdb copy retains only in-frame clones and omits some. The top ten clones hold around a third of a sample with about 13,000 clones, just under 75% of them seen once. Sequenced here: CD4+ T cells from PBMCs cultured with HCoV-NL63 spike peptides, sampled after COVID-19 vaccination. The origin of the receptors is a human donor who had a prior SARS-CoV-2 infection. CDR3s include the opening cysteine and the closing phenylalanine or tryptophan. The D gene is left open where the match is weak. Not all rows give a size; the values are once, few, many and, for expanded clones, a class.

TRBV12-5	14	-	TRBJ1-1	once	TGTGCTAGTGGTTTGGCCCCGAGTAACACTGAAGCTTTCTTT	CASGLAPSNTEAFF
TRBV9	15	-	TRBJ2-5	-	TGTGCCAGCAGCGTAAACGGGGAGCTAGGGGAGACCCAGTACTTC	CASSVNGELGETQYF
TRBV5-1	14	-	TRBJ1-2	-	TGCGCCAGCAGCCCCGGGGCAGAAGGGTATGGCTACACCTTC	CASSPGAEGYGYTF
TRBV6-6	17	TRBD2	TRBJ2-1	-	TGTGCCAGCAGTCATCACCACGGGACTAGCGGGGGAGTTGAGCAGTTCTTC	CASSHHHGTSGGVEQFF
TRBV27	13	-	TRBJ1-5	-	TGTGCCAGCAGTTCTGGCATGAATCAGCCCCAGCATTTT	CASSSGMNQPQHF
TRBV15	13	-	TRBJ2-3	once	TGTGCCACCAGCAGGGGTGGGTCAGATACGCAGTATTTT	CATSRGGSDTQYF
TRBV7-2	16	TRBD2	TRBJ2-5	-	TGTGCCAGCAGCTTAAGTACTAGCGGAGTACAAGAGACCCAGTACTTC	CASSLSTSGVQETQYF
TRBV7-9	14	TRBD2	TRBJ2-5	-	TGTGCCAGCACCGAAGCGGGGGGGCACGAGACCCAGTACTTC	CASTEAGGHETQYF
TRBV13	14	-	TRBJ2-7	few	TGTGCCAGCACCCGTATGGGGGCTGGATACGAGCAGTACTTC	CASTRMGAGYEQYF
TRBV7-9	16	-	TRBJ1-6	-	TGTGCCAGCAGCTTAGAGAGTCGTCACCCCCTTTCACCCCTCCACTTT	CASSLESRHPLSPLHF
TRBV5-4	15	-	TRBJ2-5	-	TGTGCCAGCAGCGGCCTAGGGCGGGCGCAAGAGACCCAGTACTTC	CASSGLGRAQETQYF
TRBV12-3/TRBV12-4	11	-	TRBJ1-1	-	TGTGCCAGCAGTTTAGAGGGGGGTTCTTTCTTT	CASSLEGGSFF
TRBV2	12	-	TRBJ1-2	-	TGTGCCAGCAGTGAAGCCAGCTATGGCTACACCTTC	CASSEASYGYTF
TRBV28	12	-	TRBJ2-7	-	TGTGCCAGCAGTTTGTGGCGATACGAGCAGTACTTC	CASSLWRYEQYF
TRBV5-1	12	-	TRBJ2-1	-	TGCGCCAGCAAGGTATCCAACAATGAGCAGTTCTTC	CASKVSNNEQFF
TRBV14	13	-	TRBJ2-5	-	TGTGCCAGCAGCCGGATGTACCAAGAGACCCAGTACTTC	CASSRMYQETQYF
TRBV18	14	-	TRBJ1-5	-	TGTGCCAGCTCGCCCCGGGATAGCAATCAGCCCCAGCATTTT	CASSPRDSNQPQHF
TRBV5-1	15	-	TRBJ2-1	-	TGCGCCAGCAGCCCAAGTCCTAGCTCCTACAATGAGCAGTTCTTC	CASSPSPSSYNEQFF
TRBV3-1/TRBV3-2	13	TRBD1	TRBJ1-5	-	TGTGCCAGCAGAAGACAGGGGAATCAGCCCCAGCATTTT	CASRRQGNQPQHF
TRBV11-2	15	-	TRBJ2-7	-	TGTGCCAGCAGCTTAAACCGGGACGCTACCTACGAGCAGTACTTC	CASSLNRDATYEQYF
TRBV5-1	14	-	TRBJ1-5	-	TGCGCCAGCAGCTTGGAAGGGATGGATCAGCCCCAGCATTTT	CASSLEGMDQPQHF
TRBV11-3	16	TRBD2	TRBJ2-3	once	TGTGCCAGCAGCCCCCCCCTAGCGGCTAGCACAGATACGCAGTATTTT	CASSPPLAASTDTQYF
TRBV5-1	16	-	TRBJ2-1	-	TGCGCCAGCAGAGTGGGGCCTTACAGCTCCTACAATGAGCAGTTCTTC	CASRVGPYSSYNEQFF
TRBV27	16	-	TRBJ2-3	-	TGTGCCAGCAGTTTATCCATCAGGGAAGGTGCAGATACGCAGTATTTT	CASSLSIREGADTQYF
TRBV10-3	13	TRBD2	TRBJ2-5	-	TGTGCCATCAGTCGGACTAGCGCCGAGACCCAGTACTTC	CAISRTSAETQYF
TRBV18	14	-	TRBJ2-2	-	TGTGCCAGCTCACCCGCCTCGGGCACCGGGGAGCTGTTTTTT	CASSPASGTGELFF
TRBV7-9	15	TRBD2	TRBJ2-7	-	TGTGCCAGCAGCCCTCAGGGACTAGCGGGAGACGAGCAGTACTTC	CASSPQGLAGDEQYF
TRBV18	15	TRBD1	TRBJ2-3	-	TGTGCCAGCTCACCGGGACAGGGATTTACAGATACGCAGTATTTT	CASSPGQGFTDTQYF
TRBV5-1	15	-	TRBJ2-1	-	TGCGCCAGCAGCCCAAGCCCGGGACAATACAATGAGCAGTTCTTC	CASSPSPGQYNEQFF
TRBV4-2	15	TRBD1	TRBJ2-2	-	TGTGCCAGCAGCCGGACGGACAGGGGGAACGGGGAGCTGTTTTTT	CASSRTDRGNGELFF
TRBV6-1	14	-	TRBJ2-2	-	TGTGCCAGCAGTGAATCTCTCCCCCCCGGGGAGCTGTTTTTT	CASSESLPPGELFF
TRBV6-6	18	TRBD1	TRBJ1-6	few	TGTGCCAGCAGTCCTAAGATTTGGGACAGGGCTGTTAATTCACCCCTCCACTTT	CASSPKIWDRAVNSPLHF
TRBV7-3	16	-	TRBJ2-2	-	TGTGCCAGCAGCTTAAGGGGAGTGATGAACACCGGGGAGCTGTTTTTT	CASSLRGVMNTGELFF
TRBV5-6	14	TRBD1	TRBJ2-3	-	TGTGCCAGCAGGTGGGACAGGGGGATCGGTACGCAGTATTTT	CASRWDRGIGTQYF
TRBV30	14	-	TRBJ2-5	once	TGTGCCTGGAGGGGGTCGGGGGCACCAGTGACCCAGTACTTC	CAWRGSGAPVTQYF
TRBV18	15	-	TRBJ1-3	-	TGTGCCAGCTCACCTAACTCCCGCTCTGGAAACACCATATATTTT	CASSPNSRSGNTIYF
TRBV2	16	-	TRBJ1-3	-	TGTGCCAGGCCCACGGCAGGGACCGGCTCTGGAAACACCATATATTTT	CARPTAGTGSGNTIYF